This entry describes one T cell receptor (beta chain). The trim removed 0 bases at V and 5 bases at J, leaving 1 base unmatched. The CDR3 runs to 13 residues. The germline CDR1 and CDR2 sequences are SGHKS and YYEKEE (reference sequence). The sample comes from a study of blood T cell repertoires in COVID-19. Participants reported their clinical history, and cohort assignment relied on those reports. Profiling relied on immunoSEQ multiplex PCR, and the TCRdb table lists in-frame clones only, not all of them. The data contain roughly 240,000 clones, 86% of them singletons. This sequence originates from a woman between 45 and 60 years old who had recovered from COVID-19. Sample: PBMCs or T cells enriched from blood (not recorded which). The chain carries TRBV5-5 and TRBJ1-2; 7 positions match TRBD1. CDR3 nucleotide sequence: TGTGCCAGCAGCTTGGACAGGGGTTATGGCTACACCTTC. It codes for CASSLDRGYGYTF.